This T cell receptor (beta chain) stems from a study of cytomegalovirus exposure and HLA in healthy donors. Study information: The Caucasian-associated ancestry cluster held about 80% of around 380 genotyped donors. Whole-study results and caveats: Among TCR beta chains, those listed as cytomegalovirus-associated numbered about 160. As was reported, the classifier diagnosed cytomegalovirus status with high specificity and sensitivity.

Primers: 60 Vbeta forward and 13 Jbeta reverse. Here immunoSEQ multiplex PCR was the method, and the copy in TCRdb shows in-frame clones only, minus some. The sample yields 150,000 or so clones, about 84% seen once. CDR1 and CDR2 from the germline V gene are SQVTM and ANQGSEA. This CDR3 has 12 amino acids. V gave up 7 bases and J gave up 9 bases, with 16 bases separating them. Note on this clone: Its antigen remains unknown.

This TCR came from a man between 45 and 60 years old in good health and CMV-seronegative. The sample comprised PBMCs. The chain carries TRBV29-1 and TRBJ2-4, with D perhaps TRBD2 (6 bases). The CDR3 DNA reads as TGCAGCGCAGCGGAGGGAATAGGCATTCAGTACTTC. Amino acid sequence: CSAAEGIGIQYF.